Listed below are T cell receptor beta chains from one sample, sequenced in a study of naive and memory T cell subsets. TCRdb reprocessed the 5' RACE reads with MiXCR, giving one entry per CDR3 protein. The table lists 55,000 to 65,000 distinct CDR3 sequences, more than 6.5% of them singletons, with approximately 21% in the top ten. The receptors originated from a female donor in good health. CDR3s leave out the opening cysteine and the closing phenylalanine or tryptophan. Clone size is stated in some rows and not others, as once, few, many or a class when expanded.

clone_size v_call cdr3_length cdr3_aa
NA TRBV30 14 AWSHGPGSYNTEAF
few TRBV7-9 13 ASSLAGGVTDTQY
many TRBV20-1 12 SARTGGEYSEAF
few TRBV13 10 ASSLSQETQY
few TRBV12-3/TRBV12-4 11 ASSLGQDQPQH
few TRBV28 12 ASSATVVGNTIY
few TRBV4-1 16 ASSQEGGLADSYNEQF
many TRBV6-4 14 ASSEGRGLHTGELF
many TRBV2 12 ASRQTGGIYGYT
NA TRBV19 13 ASSIGTRFRNEQY